Below are 12 T cell receptor beta chains sequenced from a single sample in a study of CD8 T cells in ankylosing spondylitis. TCRdb re-derived calls from the 5' RACE reads in MiXCR, one entry per CDR3 protein. The sample has 350,000 to 450,000 distinct CDR3 sequences; roughly 20% are singletons. The specimen sequenced was blood, either unsorted or a sorted T cell fraction (not recorded which). These receptors came from a male donor with ankylosing spondylitis or in good health (not recorded which).

This chain joins TRBV7-9 and TRBJ2-2, with D tentatively TRBD2 (6 bases). V was pared by 5 bases and J by 6 bases, with 16 bases between. In germline, CDR1 is SEHNR, CDR2 FQNEAQ (reference sequence). This CDR3 is built from 15 residues. CDR3 in amino acids: CASSGRDSRPGELFF. In DNA form, the CDR3 reads TGTGCCAGCAGCGGCCGGGACTCACGCCCCGGGGAGCTGTTTTTT.

This chain joins TRBV10-3 and TRBJ1-2; 7 nucleotides agree with TRBD1. Germline V gene lookup returns CDR1 ENHRY and CDR2 SYGVKD. This CDR3 is built from 15 residues. V was pared by 0 bases and J by 5 bases, with 6 bases of the junction left unmatched. The CDR3 sequence: CAISESPGTAYGYTF. The CDR3 DNA reads TGTGCCATCAGTGAGTCACCCGGGACAGCATATGGCTACACCTTC.

The gene calls are TRBV5-5 and TRBJ2-7; 10 bases are a match to TRBD2. CDR1 and CDR2 (germline): SGHKS, YYEKEE (reference sequence). CDR3 length: 15 amino acids. V lost 1 base, J lost 4 bases, and 5 bases stayed unmatched. In DNA form, the CDR3 reads TGTGCCAGCAGCTTGACTAGCGGGGTAGTGTACGAGCAGTACTTC. Residues: CASSLTSGVVYEQYF.

This chain links TRBV28 with TRBJ1-1; D ambiguous. The CDR3 spans 15 residues. Germline V gene sequence: CDR1 MDHEN, CDR2 SYDVKM. V lost 2 bases and J lost 3, with 13 bases in between. The CDR3 loop is CASSLRIARDTEAFF. The CDR3 DNA reads TGTGCCAGCAGTTTACGAATAGCAAGGGACACTGAAGCTTTCTTT.

In its sample, this clonotype was seen a few times. The CDR3 coding sequence is TGCGCCAGCAGCCAAGATCGACAGGGGAGCTCCTACGAGCAGTACTTC. It codes for CASSQDRQGSSYEQYF. This chain connects TRBV4-1 to TRBJ2-7; 8 bases are a match to TRBD1. In germline, CDR1 is MGHRA, CDR2 YSYEKL. The junction had 4 bases not matched to a gene; V was cut back by 0 bases and J by 0 bases. This CDR3 contains 16 residues.

The rearrangement links TRBV29-1 to TRBJ2-5; D gene uncertain. V was shortened by 4 bases and J by 3 bases, with 6 bases between the two germline ends. CDR1 SQVTM and CDR2 ANQGSEA come from the germline V gene. CDR3 length equals 11 residues. This CDR3 reads CSVGFEETQYF. The CDR3, as DNA: TGCAGCGTTGGGTTTGAAGAGACCCAGTACTTC.

The chain joins TRBV7-9 to TRBJ2-1; possibly TRBD1 for D (6 bases). Germline V gene lookup returns CDR1 SEHNR and CDR2 FQNEAQ (reference sequence). This CDR3 is built from 16 residues. The V and J ends lost 5 bases and 0 bases respectively, with 14 bases between them. The CDR3 loop reads CASSHGTPSSYNEQFF. The CDR3, as DNA: TGTGCCAGCAGCCATGGGACACCGAGCTCCTACAATGAGCAGTTCTTC.

The CDR3 sequence is CASSQEGTSGGQTQYF. CDR3 sequence (DNA): TGCGCCAGCAGCCAAGAGGGGACTAGCGGGGGTCAGACCCAGTACTTC. The genes are TRBV4-1 and TRBJ2-5, with TRBD2 matching 14 bases. J lost 6 bases, V lost 0 bases, and 3 bases had no gene match. CDR3 length: 16 amino acids. Germline values: CDR1 MGHRA, CDR2 YSYEKL.

In its sample, this clonotype was seen a few times. The V gene is TRBV20-1, the J gene TRBJ2-1, with 9 bases fitting TRBD1. The CDR3 totals 15 residues. Germline lookup yields CDR1 DFQATT and CDR2 SNEGSKA (reference sequence). Germline trimming cut 4 bases from V and 3 bases from J; bases unmatched to any gene: 7. CDR3 residues: CSAKLRDRDYNEQFF. Here the CDR3 DNA reads TGCAGTGCTAAGTTAAGGGACAGGGACTACAATGAGCAGTTCTTC.

This chain uses TRBV9 with TRBJ1-1; no reliable D call. The V end lost 3 bases, the J end lost 0 bases, and 9 bases lay between the germline ends. The CDR3 is 14 residues long. Germline V CDR1 and CDR2: SGDLS, YYNGEE. This CDR3 is CASSAGPMNTEAFF. In nucleotides, the CDR3 is TGTGCCAGCAGCGCCGGACCGATGAACACTGAAGCTTTCTTT.

The chain uses TRBV20-1 and TRBJ2-3; D possibly corresponds to TRBD2 (6 bases). The CDR3 is made up of 16 amino acids. Trimming stripped 5 bases from V and 2 bases from J, with 20 bases between. Germline V gives CDR1 DFQATT, CDR2 SNEGSKA (reference sequence). CDR3 in DNA: TGCAGTGCTGCCCCCTTAGGACTACTCCCCACAGATACGCAGTATTTT. Translated, it gives CSAAPLGLLPTDTQYF.

The rearrangement links TRBV11-2 to TRBJ2-2, with TRBD1 as a possible D gene (5 bases). V shed 2 bases and J shed 7 bases, with 11 bases lying between them. Germline CDR1 SGHAT, CDR2 FQNNGV. This CDR3 spans 14 amino acids. CDR3 nucleotide sequence: TGTGCCAGCAGCTTAAAGGGGCCCGGCGGGGAGCTGTTTTTT. This translates into CASSLKGPGGELFF.